The 32 T cell receptor beta chains below were found in one sample sequenced in a study of blood T cell repertoires in COVID-19. The table came from immunoSEQ multiplex PCR; TCRdb's copy has only in-frame clones and leaves some out. The sample has 150,000 or so clones; around 82% are singletons. Sample: peripheral blood. The receptors stem from a human donor with acute or convalescent COVID-19. The donor label of this sample is uncertain.

This chain links TRBV5-1 with TRBJ1-2; 12 bases line up with TRBD1. Germline V lookup: CDR1 SGHRS, CDR2 YFSETQ. V was clipped by 4 bases and J by 6 bases; unmatched bases: 7. This CDR3 region has 15 residues. The CDR3 region has the DNA TGCGCCAGCAGCCCGTTGGGACAGGGGGCGGATGGCTACACCTTC. Translation gives CASSPLGQGADGYTF.

This clone was counted a few times. The chain couples TRBV4-3 to TRBJ1-1, with D tentatively TRBD1 (5 bases). This CDR3 contains 16 residues. V was shortened by 0 bases and J by 2 bases, with 13 bases between the two germline ends. Germline values: CDR1 LGHNA, CDR2 YSLEER. The CDR3 coding sequence is TGCGCCAGCAGCCAAGATTTGAAGGGGTACAACACTGAAGCTTTCTTT. Protein product: CASSQDLKGYNTEAFF.

The chain links TRBV19 to TRBJ2-1; 7 nucleotides align to TRBD1. J was trimmed by 0 bases and V by 1 base; bases with no gene match: 9. This CDR3 comprises 18 residues. Germline CDR1 reads LNHDA; CDR2 reads SQIVND (reference sequence). The CDR3 is CASSIGTGDQSSYNEQFF. The CDR3 coding sequence is TGTGCCAGTAGTATAGGGACAGGAGACCAGAGCTCCTACAATGAGCAGTTCTTC.

The chain uses TRBV25-1 and TRBJ2-7, with 13 bases identical to TRBD2. The CDR3 length is 15 residues. The junction had 1 base not matched to a gene; V was cut back by 3 bases and J by 2 bases. The germline V gene has CDR1 MGHDK and CDR2 SYGVNS. The CDR3 nucleotides are TGTGCCAGCAGTGAGGGGACTAGCGGGGCCTACGAGCAGTACTTC. It codes for CASSEGTSGAYEQYF.

The chain combines TRBV9 with TRBJ1-4, with 8 positions matching TRBD1. This CDR3 comprises 15 residues. V was pared by 3 bases and J by 6 bases, with 7 bases of the junction left unmatched. From germline, CDR1 is SGDLS and CDR2 YYNGEE. For the CDR3, the DNA is TGTGCCAGCAGCGGAGCGGGACAGGAAGATGAAAAACTGTTTTTT. Protein: CASSGAGQEDEKLFF.

The CDR3 loop reads CASTTGGGGYTF. The DNA of the CDR3 is TGTGCCAGCACGACAGGGGGCGGCGGCTACACCTTC. The chain is built from TRBV3-1 (or the pseudogene TRBV3-2) and TRBJ1-2, with TRBD1 matching over 10 bases. J was trimmed by 8 bases and V by 7 bases; bases with no gene match: 4. This CDR3 has 12 amino acids. CDR1 and CDR2 (germline): LGHDT, YNNKEL (reference sequence).

Concerning this clone: The sample contains more than one DNA sequence encoding this CDR3. This chain connects TRBV9 to TRBJ1-4, with 9 bases lining up with TRBD1. Germline CDR1 SGDLS, CDR2 YYNGEE. J gave up 4 bases and V 1 base, and 2 bases lay outside the gene matches. The CDR3 is made up of 15 amino acids. CDR3 amino acids: CASSVWTGDNEKLFF. For the CDR3, the DNA is TGTGCCAGCAGCGTATGGACAGGGGATAATGAAAAACTGTTTTTT. Supplemented by reference TRBV9 and TRBJ1-4, the full variable domain reads DSGVTQTPKHLITATGQRVTLRCSPRSGDLSVYWYQQSLDQGLQFLIQYYNGEERAKGNILERFSAQQFPDLHSELNLSSLELGDSALYFCASSVWTGDNEKLFFGSGTQLSVL.

The chain has TRBV7-3 and TRBJ1-3; 8 positions match TRBD1. Germline values: CDR1 SGHTA, CDR2 FQGTGA. Losses at the gene ends were 5 bases for V and 4 bases for J; bases not matched to a gene: 7. This CDR3 is built from 15 residues. This chain's CDR3 is CASSRTGGEGNTIYF. The CDR3 DNA sequence: TGTGCCAGCAGCCGAACAGGGGGAGAAGGAAACACCATATATTTT.

The chain has TRBV7-3 and TRBJ2-1; tentative D call: TRBD2 (5 bases). The CDR3 runs to 14 residues. V lost 3 bases, J lost 2 bases, and 8 bases lay in between. CDR1 and CDR2 (germline): SGHTA, FQGTGA. The DNA of the CDR3 is TGTGCCAGCAGCTTCTCGGGGACCTACAATGAGCAGTTCTTC. Its protein is CASSFSGTYNEQFF.

This chain links TRBV5-5 with TRBJ2-2, with 10 positions matching TRBD2. The length of the CDR3 is 18 residues. V was clipped by 7 bases and J by 0 bases; unmatched bases: 12. Germline loops: CDR1 SGHKS, CDR2 YYEKEE (reference sequence). CDR3 bases: TGTGCCAGCCAGGGGCTAGCGGGGGTACACGCGAACACCGGGGAGCTGTTTTTT. Its protein product is CASQGLAGVHANTGELFF. The variable domain in full, completed from reference TRBV5-5 and TRBJ2-2, reads DAGVTQSPTHLIKTRGQQVTLRCSPISGHKSVSWYQQVLGQGPQFIFQYYEKEERGRGNFPDRFSARQFPNYSSELNVNALLLGDSALYLCASQGLAGVHANTGELFFGEGSRLTVL.

The V and J genes are TRBV10-2 and TRBJ2-5; 9 bases align to TRBD2. Germline V CDR1 and CDR2: WSHSY, SAAADI. The CDR3 is made up of 14 amino acids. The V and J ends lost 7 bases and 2 bases, in that order; junction bases with no gene match: 5. The CDR3 DNA is TGCGCCAGCAAAGCGGGGGGATGGCAAGAGACCCAGTACTTC. Translating gives CASKAGGWQETQYF.

The rearrangement joins TRBV7-7 to TRBJ2-1; 9 positions agree with TRBD2. V lost 5 bases and J lost 8; bases outside the gene matches: 10. From germline, CDR1 is SSHAT and CDR2 FNYEAQ (reference sequence). The CDR3 contains 15 residues. CDR3 loop: CASSPVAGARDEQFF. The CDR3, as DNA: TGTGCCAGCAGCCCTGTAGCGGGGGCGCGGGATGAGCAGTTCTTC.

The chain joins TRBV19 to TRBJ1-2; unclear D gene. The CDR3 loop spans 13 amino acids. With 6 bases removed from V and 4 bases from J, the gap between germline ends came to 12 bases. Germline CDR1 LNHDA, CDR2 SQIVND (reference sequence). CDR3 sequence: CASSLREGYGYTF. Written as DNA, the CDR3 is TGTGCCAGTAGCCTAAGGGAGGGCTATGGCTACACCTTC.

The CDR3 is CASSLNWRGGRYEQYF. The CDR3, as DNA: TGTGCCAGTAGTCTCAATTGGAGGGGCGGACGCTACGAGCAGTACTTC. This sequence joins TRBV19 and TRBJ2-7, with a possible D match to TRBD2 (6 bases). Germline CDR1 is LNHDA and CDR2 is SQIVND (reference sequence). CDR3 size: 16 residues. Trimming removed 5 bases from V and 3 bases from J, with 20 bases in between.

The V gene is TRBV5-6, the J gene TRBJ1-2; D uncertain. Trimming pared 0 bases from V and 4 bases from J, leaving 7 bases between. The germline V gene encodes CDR1 SGHDT and CDR2 YYEEEE. This CDR3 has 13 residues. Written as DNA, the CDR3 is TGTGCCAGCAGCTTGGATTCGGGCTATGGCTACACCTTC. It translates to CASSLDSGYGYTF. Drawing the rest from reference TRBV5-6 and TRBJ1-2, the complete variable domain is DAGVTQSPTHLIKTRGQQVTLRCSPKSGHDTVSWYQQALGQGPQFIFQYYEEEERQRGNFPDRFSGHQFPNYSSELNVNALLLGDSALYLCASSLDSGYGYTFGSGTRLTVV.

This chain joins TRBV7-9 and TRBJ1-5; no clear D. The CDR3 is 14 residues long. Germline V lookup: CDR1 SEHNR, CDR2 FQNEAQ (reference sequence). V lost 3 bases and J lost 7, with 13 bases in between. The CDR3 nucleotides read TGTGCCAGCAGCTTGGACCTTACGGGGCAGCCCCAGCATTTT. Translation gives CASSLDLTGQPQHF.

This chain uses TRBV3-1 (or the pseudogene TRBV3-2) with TRBJ2-2, with D tentatively TRBD1 (6 bases). The CDR3 runs to 17 residues. With 2 bases removed from V and 7 bases from J, the gap between germline ends came to 20 bases. In germline, CDR1 is LGHDT, CDR2 YNNKEL (reference sequence). CDR3 in amino acids: CASSQPHRGGQVGELFF. The CDR3, as DNA: TGTGCCAGCAGCCAACCCCACAGAGGGGGTCAGGTCGGGGAGCTGTTTTTT.

V usage is TRBV10-3 and J usage is TRBJ1-6; D uncertain. This CDR3 has 15 amino acids. V lost 3 bases to trimming and J lost 4 bases, with 10 bases between them. Germline CDR1 ENHRY, CDR2 SYGVKD. CDR3 amino acids: CAISESPQYNSPLHF. CDR3 in DNA: TGTGCCATCAGTGAATCACCACAGTATAATTCACCCCTCCACTTT.

The chain is built from TRBV4-3 and TRBJ1-3; possible D gene TRBD1, 5 bases. The CDR3 contains 15 residues. Germline CDR1 LGHNA, CDR2 YSLEER. With 4 bases removed from V and 8 bases from J, the gap between germline ends came to 18 bases. CDR3 residues: CASSPQRGGLDTIYF. In DNA form, the CDR3 reads TGCGCCAGCAGCCCCCAACGGGGGGGGTTAGACACCATATATTTT.

The chain carries TRBV6-1 and TRBJ2-2; TRBD2 might be the D (6 bases). In germline, CDR1 is MNHNS, CDR2 SASEGT. The CDR3 is 13 amino acids. V lost 2 bases to trimming and J lost 7 bases, with 8 bases between them. CDR3 sequence (DNA): TGTGCCAGCAGTGAACGGGGGAACGGGGAGCTGTTTTTT. Residues: CASSERGNGELFF.

The V gene is TRBV6-6, the J gene TRBJ1-4; maybe TRBD1 (6 bases). The CDR3 loop spans 14 amino acids. Germline assignment: CDR1 MNHNY and CDR2 SVGAGI (reference sequence). With 4 bases removed from V and 4 bases from J, the gap between germline ends came to 10 bases. CDR3 DNA sequence: TGTGCCAGCAGTTCCGGACAGAATAATGAAAAACTGTTTTTT. Encoded protein: CASSSGQNNEKLFF.

This clone was observed a handful of times. This chain joins TRBV9 and TRBJ1-2; possibly TRBD1 for D (6 bases). V was clipped by 1 base and J by 8 bases, with 15 bases between them. Germline CDR1 reads SGDLS; CDR2 reads YYNGEE. The CDR3 length is 14 residues. CDR3: CASSVPGGGGGYTF. The CDR3 bases are TGTGCCAGCAGCGTACCGGGGGGCGGAGGAGGCTACACCTTC.

The V and J genes are TRBV4-1 and TRBJ2-5, with 14 bases that match TRBD2. V lost 1 base, J lost 7 bases, and 8 bases stayed unmatched. CDR1 and CDR2 (germline): MGHRA, YSYEKL. The CDR3 loop spans 17 amino acids. CDR3 nucleotide sequence: TGCGCCAGCAGCCAAGGTCGGACTAGCGGGGGGCCGGGGACCCAGTACTTC. The encoded protein is CASSQGRTSGGPGTQYF.

The chain recombines TRBV19 with TRBJ2-6; weak D call: TRBD1 (6 bases). Germline V lookup: CDR1 LNHDA, CDR2 SQIVND (reference sequence). This CDR3 comprises 17 residues. Trimming removed 5 bases at V and 0 bases at J, with 14 bases between. CDR3 sequence: CASSRGQQFSGANVLTF. CDR3 nucleotide sequence: TGTGCCAGTAGTCGGGGACAACAATTCTCTGGGGCCAACGTCCTGACTTTC.

The chain combines TRBV12-3 or TRBV12-4 with TRBJ1-1; weak D call: TRBD1 (5 bases). Trimming took off 3 bases at V and 6 bases at J, with 5 bases between the two ends. The CDR3 consists of 11 residues. CDR3 sequence (DNA): TGTGCCAGCAGTTTGGGGCCTGAAGCTTTCTTT. This sequence encodes CASSLGPEAFF.

As DNA, the CDR3 is TGTGCCAGCTCACCACGGGTTAACCAGGACAGGGTAAACTACGAGCAGTACTTC. As protein: CASSPRVNQDRVNYEQYF. The genes are TRBV18 and TRBJ2-7; 8 bases align to TRBD1. The V gene's germline CDR1 is KGHSH and CDR2 LQKENI. The CDR3 totals 18 residues. With 1 base clipped from V and 3 bases from J, the junction kept 14 bases outside the gene matches.

CDR3 amino acids: CASSLPQGPQHF. As DNA, the CDR3 is TGTGCCAGCAGCTTACCACAGGGGCCCCAGCATTTT. The J gene is TRBJ1-5, the V gene TRBV7-2, with D maybe TRBD1 (6 bases). The V end lost 2 bases, the J end lost 9 bases, and 8 bases lay between the germline ends. Germline CDR1 is SGHTA and CDR2 is FQGNSA. CDR3 length equals 12 residues.

V is TRBV29-1 and J is TRBJ2-1, with D perhaps matching TRBD2 (6 bases). There are 15 residues in the CDR3. The germline gives CDR1 SQVTM, CDR2 ANQGSEA. The V end was cut by 4 bases, the J end by 0 bases, with 13 bases between. The chain's CDR3 is CSVGSDGSSYNEQFF. The CDR3 coding sequence is TGCAGCGTTGGATCGGACGGGAGCTCCTACAATGAGCAGTTCTTC.

This clone was seen at least ten times. The chain uses TRBV19 and TRBJ2-7, with D tentatively TRBD2 (5 bases). The V gene lost 11 bases and the J gene lost 0 bases, with 17 bases spanning the gap. Germline V gene data show CDR1 as LNHDA and CDR2 as SQIVND (reference sequence). This CDR3 has 14 residues. The CDR3 nucleotides read TGTGCCTCTTCCCCCGGGGTCCTCTCCTACGAGCAGTACTTC. Its translation is CASSPGVLSYEQYF.

The chain links TRBV3-1 (or the pseudogene TRBV3-2) to TRBJ1-3; possible D gene TRBD1, 6 bases. The CDR3 covers 16 residues. CDR1 is LGHDT and CDR2 is YNNKEL in the germline V gene (reference sequence). Trimming removed 4 bases from V and 2 bases from J, with 15 bases in between. The CDR3 protein is CASSRSGDGTGNTIYF. CDR3 DNA sequence: TGTGCCAGCAGCCGTTCAGGGGACGGCACTGGAAACACCATATATTTT.

The chain combines TRBV5-1 with TRBJ1-2; D is possibly TRBD1 (5 bases). This CDR3 spans 11 amino acids. Germline loops: CDR1 SGHRS, CDR2 YFSETQ. Deletions cut 5 bases from V and 6 bases from J, with 8 bases between. The chain's CDR3 is CASSGGDGYTF. The DNA for the CDR3 is TGCGCCAGCAGTGGAGGGGATGGCTACACCTTC.

The CDR3: CAIAGGLGNEQFF. CDR3 nucleotides: TGTGCCATCGCAGGGGGTCTAGGGAATGAGCAGTTCTTC. The chain recombines TRBV10-3 with TRBJ2-1, with 7 nucleotides matching TRBD1. Germline CDR1 and CDR2: ENHRY and SYGVKD. This CDR3 spans 13 amino acids. Trimming cost V 8 bases and J 7 bases; bases outside gene matches: 8.